This T cell receptor beta chain was captured by sequencing in a study of T cells in localized non-small cell lung cancer. The data were produced by immunoSEQ multiplex PCR, yet TCRdb's version contains in-frame clones alone and is incomplete. The repertoire holds around 25,000 clones, approximately 86% seen once, with around 6.1% in the top ten. Trimming pared 2 bases from V and 0 bases from J, leaving 14 bases between. The CDR3 has 17 residues. The germline V gene has CDR1 MNHEY and CDR2 SMNVEV (reference sequence). V gene TRBV27 combines with J gene TRBJ2-1; no clear D. The clonotype comes from a male donor older than 55 with stage II squamous cell lung carcinoma. Sequenced here: peripheral blood, sampled before any cancer treatment. CDR3: CASSLVVSALSYNEQFF. In nucleotides, the CDR3 is TGTGCCAGCAGTTTAGTGGTAAGCGCACTCTCCTACAATGAGCAGTTCTTC.